These 9 T cell receptor beta chains came from one sample sequenced in a study of T cells after yellow fever vaccination. TCRdb called the 5' RACE reads again in MiXCR, with one record for every CDR3 protein. This sample has 300,000 to 400,000 distinct CDR3 sequences; under 15% occur once, and the top ten carry 2.5% to 4%. Sequenced material: CD4+ T cells sorted from PBMCs, taken 15 days after the yellow fever booster vaccination. These receptors were obtained from a young man who received the YFV17D yellow fever vaccine.

This clonotype was picked up many times. The rearrangement joins TRBV3-1 to TRBJ2-4; 8 nucleotides match TRBD2. The ends lost 4 bases at V and 0 bases at J; junction bases unmatched: 8. CDR1 is LGHDT, CDR2 YNNKEL, per germline (reference sequence). The CDR3 runs 17 residues. The CDR3 region is CASSRGLAGQAKNIQYF. CDR3 bases: TGTGCCAGCAGCCGAGGCCTAGCGGGCCAAGCCAAAAACATTCAGTACTTC.

This clonotype was seen only a few times. V usage is TRBV21-1 and J usage is TRBJ2-7; TRBD1 is the table's D call, not checked against the DNA. TRBV21-1 is shown as a pseudogene. CDR3 length: 19 amino acids. For the CDR3, the DNA is TGTGCCAGCAGCAAATTTTTCCGAGGCCGGGACAGCCAGTACTACGAGCAGTACGTC. Its protein is CASSKFFRGRDSQYYEQYV.

This chain uses TRBV18 with TRBJ2-7; D is perhaps TRBD2 (7 bases). Germline values: CDR1 KGHSH, CDR2 LQKENI. Trimming pared 3 bases from V and 6 bases from J, leaving 15 bases between. The CDR3 spans 14 residues. Here the CDR3 DNA reads TGTGCCAGCTCACCTCTCACGGGGGGCGGCGAGCAGTACTTC. Protein: CASSPLTGGGEQYF.

This clonotype was counted ten times or more. The rearrangement joins TRBV12-3 or TRBV12-4 to TRBJ1-5, with TRBD1 as a possible D gene (5 bases). The CDR3 runs to 15 residues. V was pared by 5 bases and J by 11 bases, with 22 bases between. For the CDR3, the DNA is TGTGCCAGCAGTCCCATGAAGGGGACCGCTATAGCCCAGCATTTT. It encodes CASSPMKGTAIAQHF.

This clonotype was detected many times. Written as DNA, the CDR3 is TGCAGTGCTTTTGATGGGAGGTCCTACGAGCAGTACGTC. Protein sequence: CSAFDGRSYEQYV. This rearrangement joins TRBV20-1 to TRBJ2-7; D is possibly TRBD2 (6 bases). Germline values: CDR1 DFQATT, CDR2 SNEGSKA (reference sequence). Trimming stripped 5 bases from V and 1 base from J, with 12 bases between. This CDR3 spans 13 amino acids.

This clonotype was detected only a few times. The rearrangement uses TRBV30 and TRBJ2-7; D remains unclear. CDR1 GTSNPN and CDR2 SVGIG come from the germline V gene (reference sequence). There are 13 residues in the CDR3. The ends were cut back, 0 bases at V and 6 bases at J, with 12 bases in the middle. In DNA form, the CDR3 reads TGTGCCTGGAGTGTCCCCTCTGTGCCCGAGCAGTACTTC. Protein: CAWSVPSVPEQYF. Based on the CDR3 plus reference TRBV30 and TRBJ2-7, the full variable domain is SQTIHQWPATLVQPVGSPLSLECTVEGTSNPNLYWYRQAAGRGLQLLFYSVGIGQISSEVPQNLSASRPQDRQFILSSKKLLLSDSGFYLCAWSVPSVPEQYFGPGTRLTVT.

This clonotype has a count of ten or more. The gene calls are TRBV5-1 and TRBJ1-1, with no clear D. This CDR3 comprises 15 residues. In germline, CDR1 is SGHRS, CDR2 YFSETQ. The V gene lost 2 bases and the J gene lost 0 bases, with 11 bases spanning the gap. The CDR3 region has the DNA TGCGCCAGCAGCTTACGTTCGGGTATGAACACTGAAGCTTTCTTT. It codes for CASSLRSGMNTEAFF.

Only a few counts were recorded for this clonotype. The chain employs TRBV9 and TRBJ2-4; 14 bases fit TRBD2. The germline V gene has CDR1 SGDLS and CDR2 YYNGEE. The CDR3 contains 18 residues. V was pared by 3 bases and J by 0 bases, with 5 bases of the junction left unmatched. CDR3 sequence reads: CASSAGTSGGLAKNIQYF. CDR3 DNA sequence: TGTGCCAGCAGCGCCGGGACTAGCGGGGGATTAGCCAAAAACATTCAGTACTTC.

This clonotype has more than one count but fewer than ten. The rearrangement uses TRBV5-1 and TRBJ2-4; D may be TRBD2 (6 bases). The CDR3 extends over 16 amino acids. Germline assignment: CDR1 SGHRS and CDR2 YFSETQ. Trimming removed 4 bases at V and 0 bases at J, with 14 bases between. For the CDR3, the DNA is TGCGCCAGCAGCCCTACTAGCTCCATAGCCAAAAACATTCAGTACTTC. Translated: CASSPTSSIAKNIQYF.